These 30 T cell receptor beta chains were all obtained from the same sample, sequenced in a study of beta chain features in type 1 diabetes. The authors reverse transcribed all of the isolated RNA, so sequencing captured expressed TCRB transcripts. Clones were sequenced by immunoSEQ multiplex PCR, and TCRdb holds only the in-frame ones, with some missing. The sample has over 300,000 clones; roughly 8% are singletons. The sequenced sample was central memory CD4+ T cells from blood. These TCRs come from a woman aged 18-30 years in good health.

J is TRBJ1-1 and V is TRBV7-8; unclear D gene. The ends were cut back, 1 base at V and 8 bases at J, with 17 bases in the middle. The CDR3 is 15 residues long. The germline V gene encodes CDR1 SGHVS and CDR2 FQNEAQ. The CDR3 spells CASSLVIAGREEAFF. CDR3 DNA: TGTGCCAGCAGCTTAGTTATCGCAGGCCGGGAGGAAGCTTTCTTT.

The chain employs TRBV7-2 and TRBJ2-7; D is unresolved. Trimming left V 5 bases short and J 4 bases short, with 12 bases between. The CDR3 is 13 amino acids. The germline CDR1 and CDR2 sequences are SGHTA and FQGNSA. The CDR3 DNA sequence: TGTGCCAGCAGCCAACGAGACGATTACGAGCAGTACTTC. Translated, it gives CASSQRDDYEQYF.

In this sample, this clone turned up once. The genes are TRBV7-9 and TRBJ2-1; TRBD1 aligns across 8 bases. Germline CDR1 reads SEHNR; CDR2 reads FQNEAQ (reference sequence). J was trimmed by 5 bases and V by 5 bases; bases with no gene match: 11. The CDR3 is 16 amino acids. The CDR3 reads CASSPSRTGFDNEQFF. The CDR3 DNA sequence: TGTGCCAGCAGCCCAAGCCGGACAGGGTTTGACAATGAGCAGTTCTTC.

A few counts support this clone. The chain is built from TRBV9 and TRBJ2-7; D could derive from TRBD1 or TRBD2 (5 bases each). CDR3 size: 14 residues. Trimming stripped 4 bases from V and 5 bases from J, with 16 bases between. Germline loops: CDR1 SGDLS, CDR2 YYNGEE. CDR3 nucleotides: TGTGCCAGCAGCCTATCGGGACCGTCGGACGAGCAGTACTTC. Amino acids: CASSLSGPSDEQYF.

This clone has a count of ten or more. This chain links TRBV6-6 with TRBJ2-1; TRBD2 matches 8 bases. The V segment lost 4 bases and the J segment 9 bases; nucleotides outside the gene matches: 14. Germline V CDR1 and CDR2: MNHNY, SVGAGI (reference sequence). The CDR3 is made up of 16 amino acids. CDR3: CASSSGTRRVIIEQFF. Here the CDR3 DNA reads TGTGCCAGCAGTTCGGGGACTAGACGGGTCATTATTGAGCAGTTCTTC.

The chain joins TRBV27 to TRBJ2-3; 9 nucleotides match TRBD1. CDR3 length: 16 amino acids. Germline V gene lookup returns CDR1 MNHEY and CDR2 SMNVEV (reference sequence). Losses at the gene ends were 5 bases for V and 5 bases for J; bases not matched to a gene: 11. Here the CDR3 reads CASSPGYRGRGDTQYF. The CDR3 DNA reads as TGTGCCAGCAGTCCCGGTTACAGGGGGCGAGGAGATACGCAGTATTTT.

The CDR3 loop is CASSLGLAGAIDEQFF. The CDR3 bases are TGTGCCAGCAGCTTAGGTCTAGCGGGAGCTATCGATGAGCAGTTCTTC. The chain combines TRBV7-2 with TRBJ2-1; 10 nucleotides agree with TRBD2. CDR1 is SGHTA, CDR2 FQGNSA, per germline. V shed 1 base and J 8 bases; nucleotides not matched to a gene: 8. CDR3 size: 16 residues. The variable domain in full, with the rest retrieved from reference TRBV7-2 and TRBJ2-1, is GAGVSQSPSNKVTEKGKDVELRCDPISGHTALYWYRQSLGQGLEFLIYFQGNSAPDKSGLPSDRFSAERTGGSVSTLTIQRTQQEDSAVYLCASSLGLAGAIDEQFFGPGTRLTVL.

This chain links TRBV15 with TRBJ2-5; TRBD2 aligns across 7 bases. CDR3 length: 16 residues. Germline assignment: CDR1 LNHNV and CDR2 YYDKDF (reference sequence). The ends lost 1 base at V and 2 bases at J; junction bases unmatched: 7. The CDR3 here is CATSRGLAGAQETQYF. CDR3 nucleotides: TGTGCCACCAGCAGAGGGTTAGCGGGTGCGCAAGAGACCCAGTACTTC. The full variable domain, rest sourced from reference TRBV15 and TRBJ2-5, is DAMVIQNPRYQVTQFGKPVTLSCSQTLNHNVMYWYQQKSSQAPKLLFHYYDKDFNNEADTPDNFQSRRPNTSFCFLDIRSPGLGDTAMYLCATSRGLAGAQETQYFGPGTRLLVL.

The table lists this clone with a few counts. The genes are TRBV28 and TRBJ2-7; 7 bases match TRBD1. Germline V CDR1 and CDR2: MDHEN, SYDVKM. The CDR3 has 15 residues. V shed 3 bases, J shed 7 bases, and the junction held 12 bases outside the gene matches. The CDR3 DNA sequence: TGTGCCAGCAGTTTTCCTCAAGGGGGCGTAGAGGAGCAGTACTTC. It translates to CASSFPQGGVEEQYF.

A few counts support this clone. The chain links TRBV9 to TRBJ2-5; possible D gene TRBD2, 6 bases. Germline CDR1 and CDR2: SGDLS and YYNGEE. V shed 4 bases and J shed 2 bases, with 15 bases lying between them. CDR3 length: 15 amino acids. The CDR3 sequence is CASSSTGTFQETQYF. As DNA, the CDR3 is TGTGCCAGCAGCTCAACCGGGACTTTTCAAGAGACCCAGTACTTC.

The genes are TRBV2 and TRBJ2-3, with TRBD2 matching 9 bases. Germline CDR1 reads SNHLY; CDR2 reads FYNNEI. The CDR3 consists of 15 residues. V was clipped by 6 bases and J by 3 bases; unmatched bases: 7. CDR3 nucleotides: TGTGCCAGCAGCATAGCGGGAGTCCGGACAGATACGCAGTATTTT. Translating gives CASSIAGVRTDTQYF.

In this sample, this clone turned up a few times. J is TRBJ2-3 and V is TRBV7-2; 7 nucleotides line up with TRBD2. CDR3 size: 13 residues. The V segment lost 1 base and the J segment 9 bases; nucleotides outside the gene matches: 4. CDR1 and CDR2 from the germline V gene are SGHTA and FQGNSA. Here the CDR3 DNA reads TGTGCCAGCAGCTTAGGCAGCGGGAAAACGCAGTATTTT. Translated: CASSLGSGKTQYF.

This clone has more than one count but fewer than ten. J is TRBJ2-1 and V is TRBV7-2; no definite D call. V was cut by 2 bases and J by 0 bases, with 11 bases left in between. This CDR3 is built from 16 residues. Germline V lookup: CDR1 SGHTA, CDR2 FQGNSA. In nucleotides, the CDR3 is TGTGCCAGCAGCTTAAGGACCCATAGCTCCTACAATGAGCAGTTCTTC. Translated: CASSLRTHSSYNEQFF.

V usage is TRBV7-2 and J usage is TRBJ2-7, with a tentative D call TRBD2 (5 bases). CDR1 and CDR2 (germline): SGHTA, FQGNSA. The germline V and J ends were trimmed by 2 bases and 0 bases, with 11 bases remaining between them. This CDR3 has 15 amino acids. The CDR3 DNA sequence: TGTGCCAGCAGCTTAAATAGCGTAAGCTCCTACGAGCAGTACTTC. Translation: CASSLNSVSSYEQYF.

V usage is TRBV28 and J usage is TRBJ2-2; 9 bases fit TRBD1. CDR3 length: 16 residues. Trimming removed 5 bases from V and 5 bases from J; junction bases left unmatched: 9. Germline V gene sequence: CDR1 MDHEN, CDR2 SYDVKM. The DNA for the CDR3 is TGTGCCAGCAGTCCCCCCGGGACAGGGAGGACCGGGGAGCTGTTTTTT. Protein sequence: CASSPPGTGRTGELFF.

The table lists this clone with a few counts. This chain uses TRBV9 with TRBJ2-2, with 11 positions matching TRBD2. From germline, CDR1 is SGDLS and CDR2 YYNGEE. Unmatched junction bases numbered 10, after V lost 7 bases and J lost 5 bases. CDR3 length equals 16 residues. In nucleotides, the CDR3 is TGTGCCAGCGCCGGGCTAGCGGGAGGAGTTACCGGGGAGCTGTTTTTT. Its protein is CASAGLAGGVTGELFF.

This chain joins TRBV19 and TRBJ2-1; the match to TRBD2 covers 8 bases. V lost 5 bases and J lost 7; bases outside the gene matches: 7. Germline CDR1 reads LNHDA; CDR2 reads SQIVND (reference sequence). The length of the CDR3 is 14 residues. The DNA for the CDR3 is TGTGCCAGTAGTGGGCTAGCGGGCTGGAATGAGCAGTTCTTC. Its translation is CASSGLAGWNEQFF.

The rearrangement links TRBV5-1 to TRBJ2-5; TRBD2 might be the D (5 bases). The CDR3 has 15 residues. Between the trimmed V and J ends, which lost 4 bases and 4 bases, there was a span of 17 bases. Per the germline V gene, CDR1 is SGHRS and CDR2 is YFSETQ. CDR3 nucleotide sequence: TGCGCCAGCAGCCTGGGAGCCGGTCGTAGAGAGACCCAGTACTTC. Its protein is CASSLGAGRRETQYF. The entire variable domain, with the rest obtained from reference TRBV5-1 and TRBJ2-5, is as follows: KAGVTQTPRYLIKTRGQQVTLSCSPISGHRSVSWYQQTPGQGLQFLFEYFSETQRNKGNFPGRFSGRQFSNSRSEMNVSTLELGDSALYLCASSLGAGRRETQYFGPGTRLLVL.

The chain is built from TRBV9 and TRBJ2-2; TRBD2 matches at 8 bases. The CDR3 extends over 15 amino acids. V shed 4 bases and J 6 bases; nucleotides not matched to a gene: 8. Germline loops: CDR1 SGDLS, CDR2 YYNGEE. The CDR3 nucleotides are TGTGCCAGCAGCCCGGGACTAGGTAACGCCGGGGAGCTGTTTTTT. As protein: CASSPGLGNAGELFF.

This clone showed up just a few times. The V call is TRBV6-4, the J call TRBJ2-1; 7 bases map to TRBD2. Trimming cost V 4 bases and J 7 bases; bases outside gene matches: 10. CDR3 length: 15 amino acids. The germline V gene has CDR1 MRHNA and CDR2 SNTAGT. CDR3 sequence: CASSGGEAGLNEQFF. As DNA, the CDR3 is TGTGCCAGCAGTGGGGGTGAAGCGGGACTAAATGAGCAGTTCTTC.

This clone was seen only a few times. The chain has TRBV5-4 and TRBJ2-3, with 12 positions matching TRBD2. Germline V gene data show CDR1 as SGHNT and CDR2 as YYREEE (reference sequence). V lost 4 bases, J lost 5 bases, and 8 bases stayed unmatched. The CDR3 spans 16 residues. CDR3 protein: CASSPQGGLAGDTQYF. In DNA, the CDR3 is TGTGCCAGCAGCCCCCAGGGGGGACTAGCGGGAGATACGCAGTATTTT. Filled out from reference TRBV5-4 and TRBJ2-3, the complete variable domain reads ETGVTQSPTHLIKTRGQQVTLRCSSQSGHNTVSWYQQALGQGPQFIFQYYREEENGRGNFPPRFSGLQFPNYSSELNVNALELDDSALYLCASSPQGGLAGDTQYFGPGTRLTVL.

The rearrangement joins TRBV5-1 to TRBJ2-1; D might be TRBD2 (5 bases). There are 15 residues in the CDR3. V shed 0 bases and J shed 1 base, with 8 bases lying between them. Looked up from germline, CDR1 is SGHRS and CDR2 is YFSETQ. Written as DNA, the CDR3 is TGCGCCAGCAGCTTGGGACTATCGTCCTACAATGAGCAGTTCTTC. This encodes CASSLGLSSYNEQFF. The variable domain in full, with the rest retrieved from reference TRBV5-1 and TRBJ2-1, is KAGVTQTPRYLIKTRGQQVTLSCSPISGHRSVSWYQQTPGQGLQFLFEYFSETQRNKGNFPGRFSGRQFSNSRSEMNVSTLELGDSALYLCASSLGLSSYNEQFFGPGTRLTVL.

CDR3 amino acids: CASIFSDQPQHF. The DNA for the CDR3 is TGTGCCAGCATCTTCAGCGATCAGCCCCAGCATTTT. The chain recombines TRBV7-9 with TRBJ1-5; D is unresolved. Germline CDR1 SEHNR, CDR2 FQNEAQ (reference sequence). The V and J ends lost 7 bases and 5 bases respectively, with 9 bases between them. This CDR3 is built from 12 residues.

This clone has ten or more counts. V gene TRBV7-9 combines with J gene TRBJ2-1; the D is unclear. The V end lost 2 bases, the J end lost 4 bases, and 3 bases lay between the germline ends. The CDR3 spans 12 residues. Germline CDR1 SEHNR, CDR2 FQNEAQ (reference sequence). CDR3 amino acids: CASSLRYNEQFF. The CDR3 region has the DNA TGTGCCAGCAGCTTACGATACAATGAGCAGTTCTTC.

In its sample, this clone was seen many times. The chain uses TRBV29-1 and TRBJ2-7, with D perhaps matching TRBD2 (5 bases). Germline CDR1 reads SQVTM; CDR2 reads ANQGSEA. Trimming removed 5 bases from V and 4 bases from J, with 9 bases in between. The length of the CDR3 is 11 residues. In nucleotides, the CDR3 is TGCAGCGTTACGAGGGAATACGAGCAGTACTTC. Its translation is CSVTREYEQYF.

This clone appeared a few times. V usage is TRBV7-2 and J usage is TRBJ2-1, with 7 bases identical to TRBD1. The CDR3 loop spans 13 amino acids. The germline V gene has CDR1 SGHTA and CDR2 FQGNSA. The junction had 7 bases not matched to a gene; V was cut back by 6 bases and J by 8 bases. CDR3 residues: CASSRDSNYEQFF. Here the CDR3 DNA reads TGTGCCAGCAGTCGGGACAGCAACTATGAGCAGTTCTTC.

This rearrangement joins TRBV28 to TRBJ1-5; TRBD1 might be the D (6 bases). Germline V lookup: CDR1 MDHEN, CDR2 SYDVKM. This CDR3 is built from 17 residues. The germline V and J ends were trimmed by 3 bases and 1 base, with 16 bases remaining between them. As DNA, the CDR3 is TGTGCCAGCAGTTTGGTGGGGGGCGTGGGGAGCAATCAGCCCCAGCATTTT. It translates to CASSLVGGVGSNQPQHF.

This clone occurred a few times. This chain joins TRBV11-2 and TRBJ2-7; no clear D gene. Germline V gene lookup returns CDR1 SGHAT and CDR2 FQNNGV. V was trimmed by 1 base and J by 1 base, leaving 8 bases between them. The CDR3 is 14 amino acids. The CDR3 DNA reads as TGTGCCAGCAGCTTAGGTCCCGGATCCTACGAGCAGTACTTC. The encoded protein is CASSLGPGSYEQYF.

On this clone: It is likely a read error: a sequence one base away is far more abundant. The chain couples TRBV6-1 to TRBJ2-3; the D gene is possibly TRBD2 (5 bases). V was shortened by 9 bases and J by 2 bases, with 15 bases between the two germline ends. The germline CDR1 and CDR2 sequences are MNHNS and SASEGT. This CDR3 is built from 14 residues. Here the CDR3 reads CASSAENPTDTQYF. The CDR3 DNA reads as TGTGCCAGTAGCGCCGAGAATCCCACAGATACGCAGTATTTT.

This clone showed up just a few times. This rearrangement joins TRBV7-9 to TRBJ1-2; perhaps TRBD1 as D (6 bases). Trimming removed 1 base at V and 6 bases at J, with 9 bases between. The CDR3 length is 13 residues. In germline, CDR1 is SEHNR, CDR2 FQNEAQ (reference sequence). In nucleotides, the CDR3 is TGTGCCAGCAGCTTAGAGGGGGTTCATGGCTACACCTTC. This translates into CASSLEGVHGYTF.